This TCR beta chain was sequenced during a study of T-cell reconstitution after alpha-beta-depleted transplantation in children (dated by TCRdb to the mid-2010s). In the study overall: The study quantitatively tracked T-cell immune reconstitution after TCRalphabeta/CD19-depleted allogeneic hematopoietic cell transplantation in children using TCR repertoire profiling.

Library preparation employed PCR. The listed sequencing device is Illumina HiSeq 2500. Molecular barcoding was employed in the preparation of TCR libraries, with unique molecular identifiers being used to normalize TCRbeta repertoire quantification. TCRdb trimmed public reads at Q25 via fastp, called clones via MiXCR and kept in-frame beta chains. Each entry merges the rows of one CDR3 protein and shows their most common DNA and genes. For this sample there are about 500,000 distinct CDR3 sequences; over 9.5% appear just once. The ten largest clones add up to about 14% of the sample. Explained via the paper, the treatment or condition label denotes: allogeneic hematopoietic cell transplantation with graft depleted of TCRalphabeta T cells and CD19 B cells. Transplant recipients were children who received TCRalphabeta/CD19-depleted allogeneic hematopoietic cell grafts. Broad study findings and their caveats: The apparently early alphabetaT-cell count recovery about two months after transplant was reportedly dependent on only several hundred rapidly expanded clones derived from non-depleted graft cells. In some patients, the high TCRbeta diversity seen at day 60 was put down to recipient T cells and intrathymic progenitors that had survived conditioning. Over the following months the frequencies of hyperexpanded clones went down, and after one year T-cell counts and TCRbeta diversity were mostly credited to newly produced T cells.

This clonotype has a handful of counts. No antigen is known for it. No qualities accompany the bases; no much larger clone lies one base away. CDR1 and CDR2 are read off the germline V gene (reference sequence) as GTSNPN and SVGIG. V gives up 4 bases and J gives up 2 bases, and the segment between their germline ends measures 12 bases. Spanning cysteine to phenylalanine, the CDR3 consists of 13 amino acids. Only the CDR3 part of the read is kept: 39 bases, read in frame from the first base. Sequences were derived from PBMCs, mostly from graft donor cells, sampled 180 days after TCRalphabeta/CD19-depleted stem cell transplant. This clonotype was sampled from a female patient aged 2-9 years who had a stem cell transplant for aplastic anemia, so the T cells may come from the graft donor. The V and J genes are TRBV30 and TRBJ2-7; the D gene is possibly TRBD1 or TRBD2, with 5 bases matching each. The CDR3 region has the sequence CAWMGPPPYEQYF. The DNA sequence is as follows: TGTGCCTGGATGGGACCGCCACCCTACGAGCAGTACTTC.